This passage covers 20 T cell receptor beta chains from one sample sequenced in a study of cytomegalovirus exposure and HLA in healthy donors. The PCR was carried out with 60 Vbeta primers and 13 Jbeta primers. Clones were read by immunoSEQ multiplex PCR, and TCRdb kept only the in-frame ones, dropping some. This sample's table reports roughly 65,000 clones. The sample comprised PBMCs. The receptors derive from a boy younger than 18 in good health and CMV-seronegative.

CDR3 protein: CASSPQLTGAGIGNEQFF. CDR3 DNA: TGCGCCAGCAGCCCGCAATTGACAGGGGCGGGTATAGGCAATGAGCAGTTCTTC. The V call is TRBV4-3, the J call TRBJ2-1; 8 nucleotides match TRBD1. Germline assignment: CDR1 LGHNA and CDR2 YSLEER. Trimming cost V 4 bases and J 6 bases; bases outside gene matches: 17. The CDR3 extends over 18 amino acids.

This rearrangement joins TRBV25-1 to TRBJ2-3, with 9 bases lining up with TRBD2. The germline CDR1 and CDR2 sequences are MGHDK and SYGVNS. The CDR3 sequence is 16 residues long. Trimming at V came to 6 bases and at J to 6 bases, leaving 13 bases not matched to a gene. CDR3 sequence: CASSHGGSGSGDTQYF. The CDR3 nucleotides are TGTGCCAGCAGCCATGGGGGTAGCGGGAGCGGGGATACGCAGTATTTT.

The rearrangement uses TRBV5-1 and TRBJ2-7, with 7 positions matching TRBD1. CDR1 is SGHRS and CDR2 is YFSETQ in the germline V gene. This CDR3 contains 14 residues. The V and J ends lost 4 bases and 4 bases, in that order; junction bases with no gene match: 8. The CDR3, as DNA: TGCGCCAGCAGCCATACCACAGGGGCATACGAGCAGTACTTC. It codes for CASSHTTGAYEQYF.

This chain joins TRBV29-1 and TRBJ1-1, with D perhaps TRBD1 (6 bases). V shed 4 bases and J shed 4 bases, with 13 bases lying between them. Germline assignment: CDR1 SQVTM and CDR2 ANQGSEA. The CDR3 covers 13 residues. The DNA for the CDR3 is TGCAGCGTTGTGGGACACCCGGGCACTGAAGCTTTCTTT. This encodes CSVVGHPGTEAFF.

The chain uses TRBV19 and TRBJ1-2; D not resolved. Germline values: CDR1 LNHDA, CDR2 SQIVND (reference sequence). The CDR3 is made up of 14 amino acids. V was clipped by 10 bases and J by 0 bases, with 15 bases between them. CDR3 residues: CATIPGPANYGYTF. Written as DNA, the CDR3 is TGTGCCACTATTCCTGGGCCAGCTAACTATGGCTACACCTTC. Complete variable domain (other parts from reference TRBV19 and TRBJ1-2): DGGITQSPKYLFRKEGQNVTLSCEQNLNHDAMYWYRQDPGQGLRLIYYSQIVNDFQKGDIAEGYSVSREKKESFPLTVTSAQKNPTAFYLCATIPGPANYGYTFGSGTRLTVV.

This rearrangement joins TRBV29-1 to TRBJ2-2; D is unclear. V was trimmed by 6 bases and J by 3 bases, leaving 14 bases between them. This CDR3 is built from 14 residues. Germline CDR1 and CDR2: SQVTM and ANQGSEA. CDR3 amino acids: CSVLPTRYTGELFF. In DNA form, the CDR3 reads TGCAGCGTGCTACCCACGAGGTACACCGGGGAGCTGTTTTTT.

This sequence joins TRBV19 and TRBJ2-1, with D uncertain. With 3 bases removed from V and 5 bases from J, the gap between germline ends came to 8 bases. Looked up from germline, CDR1 is LNHDA and CDR2 is SQIVND (reference sequence). The CDR3 loop spans 13 amino acids. CDR3 loop: CASSIFADNEQFF. The DNA for the CDR3 is TGTGCCAGTAGTATCTTCGCGGACAATGAGCAGTTCTTC.

The V and J genes are TRBV11-2 and TRBJ2-7, with 14 bases identical to TRBD2. This CDR3 is built from 17 residues. Unmatched junction bases numbered 8, after V lost 5 bases and J lost 2 bases. Germline CDR1 is SGHAT and CDR2 is FQNNGV. DNA of the CDR3: TGTGCCAGCAGCCTCGGGACTAGCGGGAGTAGGGCCTACGAGCAGTACTTC. This codes for CASSLGTSGSRAYEQYF.

V usage is TRBV10-2 and J usage is TRBJ1-1; D is uncertain. Looked up from germline, CDR1 is WSHSY and CDR2 is SAAADI. This CDR3 contains 11 residues. V gave up 7 bases and J gave up 3 bases, with 6 bases separating them. The CDR3 bases are TGCGCCAGCACCCAGTACACTGAAGCTTTCTTT. This gives the protein CASTQYTEAFF.

This CDR3 is CASSSSGTSNEQYF. The CDR3 DNA is TGCGCCAGCAGCTCCTCCGGGACTAGCAACGAGCAGTACTTC. The chain recombines TRBV5-1 with TRBJ2-5; 9 bases match TRBD2. The J call is doubtful: the DNA matches TRBJ2-7 better. The CDR3 consists of 14 residues. CDR1 is SGHRS and CDR2 is YFSETQ in the germline V gene.

The chain employs TRBV6-5 and TRBJ2-7, with 11 positions matching TRBD2. The CDR3 has 14 amino acids. With V trimmed by 5 bases and J by 5 bases, 5 bases remained unmatched. Germline V gene lookup returns CDR1 MNHEY and CDR2 SVGAGI. This CDR3 reads CASSVLAGAHEQYF. CDR3 coding DNA: TGTGCCAGCAGTGTACTAGCGGGAGCCCACGAGCAGTACTTC.

The chain joins TRBV5-6 to TRBJ2-2; 12 bases agree with TRBD2. V lost 4 bases, J lost 8 bases, and 9 bases stayed unmatched. The germline V gene encodes CDR1 SGHDT and CDR2 YYEEEE. The CDR3 has 16 amino acids. Written as DNA, the CDR3 is TGTGCCAGCAGCCCGGGGCTAGCGGGAGGGACGGGGGAGCTGTTTTTT. Protein sequence: CASSPGLAGGTGELFF.

This rearrangement joins TRBV5-5 to TRBJ2-7; 7 positions agree with TRBD1. This CDR3 comprises 15 residues. Germline-derived CDR1 and CDR2 are SGHKS and YYEKEE (reference sequence). The junction had 7 bases not matched to a gene; V was cut back by 3 bases and J by 1 base. The CDR3 reads CASSWLAGGSYEQYF. The CDR3 DNA sequence: TGTGCCAGCAGCTGGCTGGCAGGGGGTTCCTACGAGCAGTACTTC. Full variable domain (missing parts from reference TRBV5-5 and TRBJ2-7): DAGVTQSPTHLIKTRGQQVTLRCSPISGHKSVSWYQQVLGQGPQFIFQYYEKEERGRGNFPDRFSARQFPNYSSELNVNALLLGDSALYLCASSWLAGGSYEQYFGPGTRLTVT.

The chain uses TRBV9 and TRBJ1-5; D unclear. The V gene lost 1 base and the J gene lost 6 bases, with 14 bases spanning the gap. The germline V gene has CDR1 SGDLS and CDR2 YYNGEE. The CDR3 contains 15 residues. For the CDR3, the DNA is TGTGCCAGCAGCGTAACCCCTGACACAAGTCAGCCCCAGCATTTT. Translating gives CASSVTPDTSQPQHF.

The chain combines TRBV5-1 with TRBJ2-7, with 10 nucleotides matching TRBD1. V gave up 4 bases and J gave up 5 bases; unmatched junction bases: 9. CDR3 length: 15 amino acids. The germline V gene encodes CDR1 SGHRS and CDR2 YFSETQ. The CDR3 loop is CASSVGTGDNHEQYF. The CDR3 bases are TGCGCCAGCAGCGTAGGGACAGGGGATAACCACGAGCAGTACTTC.

This chain joins TRBV19 and TRBJ1-2, with TRBD1 matching 9 bases. J was trimmed by 4 bases and V by 9 bases; bases with no gene match: 9. This CDR3 contains 14 residues. Germline loops: CDR1 LNHDA, CDR2 SQIVND (reference sequence). The CDR3 DNA reads as TGTGCCAGCCGACAGGGGGGGCAGATCTATGGCTACACCTTC. Protein product: CASRQGGQIYGYTF.

The genes are TRBV11-2 and TRBJ2-7; tentatively, D is TRBD1 (5 bases). The CDR3 is 14 amino acids. V was trimmed by 3 bases and J by 4 bases, leaving 13 bases between them. Germline assignment: CDR1 SGHAT and CDR2 FQNNGV. Here the CDR3 DNA reads TGTGCCAGCAGCTTTGCGGCAGGGAATTACGAGCAGTACTTC. Protein product: CASSFAAGNYEQYF. Filled out from reference TRBV11-2 and TRBJ2-7, the complete variable domain reads EAGVAQSPRYKIIEKRQSVAFWCNPISGHATLYWYQQILGQGPKLLIQFQNNGVVDDSQLPKDRFSAERLKGVDSTLKIQPAKLEDSAVYLCASSFAAGNYEQYFGPGTRLTVT.

The chain joins TRBV6-1 to TRBJ2-1; 11 positions agree with TRBD2. Germline V gene lookup returns CDR1 MNHNS and CDR2 SASEGT. CDR3 length: 14 residues. Germline trimming cut 8 bases from V and 7 bases from J; bases unmatched to any gene: 7. The CDR3 sequence: CASVIAGGRNEQFF. The DNA for the CDR3 is TGTGCCAGCGTTATAGCGGGAGGGAGGAATGAGCAGTTCTTC.

The chain has TRBV2 and TRBJ2-5; 7 bases are shared with TRBD1. V shed 6 bases and J 3 bases; nucleotides not matched to a gene: 7. CDR3 length: 14 amino acids. The germline gives CDR1 SNHLY, CDR2 FYNNEI. The CDR3 is CASSDIGTEETQYF. CDR3 bases: TGTGCCAGCAGCGACATAGGGACAGAAGAGACCCAGTACTTC.

CDR3 in amino acids: CASSASRGGDVNTEAFF. CDR3 DNA: TGTGCCAGCAGCGCGAGTAGGGGGGGGGACGTGAACACTGAAGCTTTCTTT. J is TRBJ1-1 and V is TRBV9; possible D gene TRBD1, 6 bases. V shed 3 bases and J shed 0 bases, with 18 bases lying between them. Germline V lookup: CDR1 SGDLS, CDR2 YYNGEE. The CDR3 is made up of 17 amino acids. Using reference TRBV9 and TRBJ1-1 for the parts outside the CDR3, the full variable domain is DSGVTQTPKHLITATGQRVTLRCSPRSGDLSVYWYQQSLDQGLQFLIQYYNGEERAKGNILERFSAQQFPDLHSELNLSSLELGDSALYFCASSASRGGDVNTEAFFGQGTRLTVV.